The T cell receptor (beta chain) under discussion was sequenced for a study of PD-L1 blockade in urothelial cancer. The CDR3 is made up of 15 amino acids. The J segment lost 4 bases and the V segment lost 2 bases, leaving 6 bases of the junction unmatched. Germline values: CDR1 SGHRS, CDR2 YFSETQ. Time point defined: peripheral blood 6 weeks after treatment start. Assay: immunoSEQ multiplex PCR; the TCRdb copy retains only in-frame clones and omits some. This sample has around 87,000 clones, with over 80% found just once. This TCR was sampled from a man in his 70s with urothelial cancer. Sequencing used PBMCs, obtained around atezolizumab (anti-PD-L1) treatment. J is TRBJ2-1 and V is TRBV5-1, with 7 bases lining up with TRBD2. As DNA, the CDR3 is TGCGCCAGCAGCTTTCGGGGGGTTGGGTACAATGAGCAGTTCTTC. Translating it yields CASSFRGVGYNEQFF. The whole variable domain, remainder taken from reference TRBV5-1 and TRBJ2-1, is KAGVTQTPRYLIKTRGQQVTLSCSPISGHRSVSWYQQTPGQGLQFLFEYFSETQRNKGNFPGRFSGRQFSNSRSEMNVSTLELGDSALYLCASSFRGVGYNEQFFGPGTRLTVL.